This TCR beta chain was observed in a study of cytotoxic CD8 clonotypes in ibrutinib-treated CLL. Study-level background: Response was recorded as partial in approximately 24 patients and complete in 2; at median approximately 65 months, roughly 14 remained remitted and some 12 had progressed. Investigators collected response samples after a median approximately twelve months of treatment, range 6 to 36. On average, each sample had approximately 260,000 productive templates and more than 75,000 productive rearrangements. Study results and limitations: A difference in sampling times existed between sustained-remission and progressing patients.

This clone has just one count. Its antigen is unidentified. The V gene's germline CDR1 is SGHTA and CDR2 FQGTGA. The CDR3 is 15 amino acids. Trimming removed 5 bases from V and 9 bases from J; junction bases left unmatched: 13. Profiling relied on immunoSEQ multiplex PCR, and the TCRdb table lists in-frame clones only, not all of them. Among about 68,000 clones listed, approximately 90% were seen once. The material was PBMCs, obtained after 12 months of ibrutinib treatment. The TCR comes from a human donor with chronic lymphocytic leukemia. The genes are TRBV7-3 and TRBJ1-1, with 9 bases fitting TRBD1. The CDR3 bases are TGTGCCAGCAGCAGTACAGGGGGCGCTTCTGGTCAAGCTTTCTTT. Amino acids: CASSSTGGASGQAFF. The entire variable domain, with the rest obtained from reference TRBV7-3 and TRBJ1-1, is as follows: GAGVSQTPSNKVTEKGKYVELRCDPISGHTALYWYRQSLGQGPEFLIYFQGTGAADDSGLPNDRFFAVRPEGSVSTLKIQRTERGDSAVYLCASSSTGGASGQAFFGQGTRLTVV.